The clone carrying this TCR beta chain was observed once. Its antigen is unknown. At one boundary the junction diverges from the germline segment, which might be a read error. Total RNA amounts of at least 6 micrograms were extracted per sample. The authors ran a second PCR of about 7 to 11 cycles using a sample-barcoded 5' primer and a J-beta primer mix. A single record per CDR3 protein comes from TCRdb applying MiXCR to the 5' RACE reads. This table holds more than 1.4 million distinct CDR3 sequences, roughly 45% found once. This record belongs to a study of blood T cells in healthy people across ages. Study results and caveats: Diversity was higher, and naive CD4+ cells more numerous, in long-lived donors than in aged donors.

This CDR3 comprises 14 residues. Germline lookup yields CDR1 MNHNY and CDR2 SVGAGI (reference sequence). V usage is TRBV6-6 and J usage is TRBJ2-1, with 10 positions matching TRBD1. The clonotype comes from a woman under 30 in good health. The sample consisted of blood. The CDR3 is CASTPTGGLDEQFF. The CDR3 bases are TGCGCCAGCACCCCGACAGGGGGCCTAGATGAGCAGTTCTTC.